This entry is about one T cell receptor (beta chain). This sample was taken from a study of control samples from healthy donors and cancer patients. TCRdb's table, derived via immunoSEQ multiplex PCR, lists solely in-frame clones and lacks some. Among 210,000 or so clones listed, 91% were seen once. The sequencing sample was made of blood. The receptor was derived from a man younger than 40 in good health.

The CDR3 loop reads CASSLGLTSGARDTQYF. DNA of the CDR3: TGTGCCAGCAGCTTGGGGTTAACTAGCGGGGCTCGGGATACGCAGTATTTT. The chain has TRBV5-8 and TRBJ2-3; 10 nucleotides line up with TRBD2. CDR3 length equals 17 residues. V shed 0 bases, J shed 6 bases, and the junction held 10 bases outside the gene matches. Germline CDR1 SGHTS, CDR2 YDEGEE. Based on the CDR3 plus reference TRBV5-8 and TRBJ2-3, the full variable domain is EAGVTQSPTHLIKTRGQQATLRCSPISGHTSVYWYQQALGLGLQFLLWYDEGEERNRGNFPPRFSGRQFPNYSSELNVNALELEDSALYLCASSLGLTSGARDTQYFGPGTRLTVL.